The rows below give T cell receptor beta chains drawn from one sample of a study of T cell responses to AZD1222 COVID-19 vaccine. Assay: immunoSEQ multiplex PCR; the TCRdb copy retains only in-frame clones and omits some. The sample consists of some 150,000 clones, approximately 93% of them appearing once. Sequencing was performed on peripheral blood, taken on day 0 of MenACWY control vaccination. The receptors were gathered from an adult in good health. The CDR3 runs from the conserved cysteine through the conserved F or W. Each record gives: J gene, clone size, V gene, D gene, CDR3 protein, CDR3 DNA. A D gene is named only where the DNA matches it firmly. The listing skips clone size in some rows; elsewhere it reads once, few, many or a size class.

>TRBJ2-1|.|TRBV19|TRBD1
CASSKTGTGGSYNEQFF
TGTGCCAGTAGCAAGACTGGGACAGGGGGCTCCTACAATGAGCAGTTCTTC
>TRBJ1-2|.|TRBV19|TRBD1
CASSKDRNYGYTF
TGTGCCAGTAGTAAGGACAGGAACTATGGCTACACCTTC
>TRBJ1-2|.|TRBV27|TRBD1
CASNWGQNYGYTF
TGTGCCAGCAACTGGGGACAGAACTATGGCTACACCTTC
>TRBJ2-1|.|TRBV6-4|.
CASSRGWGSYNEQFF
TGTGCCAGCAGCCGGGGTTGGGGCTCCTACAATGAGCAGTTCTTC
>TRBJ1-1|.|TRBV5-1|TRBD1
CASSTGTVNTEAFF
TGCGCCAGCAGCACCGGGACAGTGAACACTGAAGCTTTCTTT
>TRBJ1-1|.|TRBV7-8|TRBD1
CASSLALLGGLGEAFF
TGTGCCAGCAGCTTAGCGCTCTTAGGGGGCCTAGGGGAAGCTTTCTTT
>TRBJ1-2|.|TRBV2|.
CASSETGNRLYGYTF
TGTGCCAGCAGTGAAACGGGTAACAGGCTCTATGGCTACACCTTC
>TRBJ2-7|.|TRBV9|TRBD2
CASSVGSSGRYEQYF
TGTGCCAGCAGCGTAGGATCTAGCGGGAGATACGAGCAGTACTTC
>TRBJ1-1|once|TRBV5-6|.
CASSSITDRSRGAFF
TGTGCCAGCAGCTCCATAACGGACCGGTCCCGCGGGGCTTTCTTT
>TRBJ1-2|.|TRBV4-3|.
CASSPFSLSYGYTF
TGCGCCAGCAGCCCGTTTAGCTTGAGCTATGGCTACACCTTC
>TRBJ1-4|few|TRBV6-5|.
CASSSFRGRGEKLFF
TGTGCCAGCAGTTCATTCCGAGGAAGGGGTGAAAAACTGTTTTTT
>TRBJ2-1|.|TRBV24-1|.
CATSDLNRAGEQFF
TGTGCCACCAGTGATTTGAACAGGGCTGGTGAGCAGTTCTTC
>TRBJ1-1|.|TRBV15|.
CATSRDELGTEAFF
TGTGCCACCAGCAGGGATGAACTGGGCACTGAAGCTTTCTTT
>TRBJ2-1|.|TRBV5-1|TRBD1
CASSATTGSNEQFF
TGCGCCAGCAGCGCGACGACAGGGAGCAATGAGCAGTTCTTC
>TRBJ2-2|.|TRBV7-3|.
CASSSGGVNTGELFF
TGTGCCAGCAGCTCAGGTGGAGTAAACACCGGGGAGCTGTTTTTT
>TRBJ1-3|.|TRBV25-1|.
CASSPDSRGSTIYF
TGTGCCAGCAGTCCGGACTCAAGGGGTAGCACCATATATTTT
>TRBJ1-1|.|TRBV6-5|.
CASSYPPGGTTEAFF
TGTGCCAGCAGTTACCCGCCCGGGGGGACCACTGAAGCTTTCTTT
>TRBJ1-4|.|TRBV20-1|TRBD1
CSASRQGAGANEKLFF
TGCAGTGCTAGTCGGCAGGGGGCGGGAGCTAATGAAAAACTGTTTTTT
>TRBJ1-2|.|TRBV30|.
CAWSPLEGYGYTF
TGTGCCTGGAGCCCATTGGAAGGGTATGGCTACACCTTC
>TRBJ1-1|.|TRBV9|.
CASSVDEQGRDTEAFF
TGTGCCAGCAGCGTAGATGAGCAGGGGAGGGACACTGAAGCTTTCTTT
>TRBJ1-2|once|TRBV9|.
CASSVEGPVGYTF
TGTGCCAGCAGCGTAGAAGGCCCCGTGGGCTACACCTTC
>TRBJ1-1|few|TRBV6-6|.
CASSYNGGNTEAFF
TGTGCCAGCAGTTACAACGGGGGGAACACTGAAGCTTTCTTT
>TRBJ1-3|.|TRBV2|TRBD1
CASSLGTGAGNTIYF
TGTGCCAGCAGTCTAGGGACAGGGGCTGGAAACACCATATATTTT
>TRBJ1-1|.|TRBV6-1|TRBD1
CASSEALDRDLFF
TGTGCCAGCAGTGAAGCACTGGACAGGGACCTTTTCTTT
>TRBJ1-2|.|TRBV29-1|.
CSVAATAAIFGYTF
TGCAGCGTTGCCGCGACAGCCGCAATCTTTGGCTACACCTTC
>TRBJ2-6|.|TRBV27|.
CASKDTQGSGANVLTF
TGTGCCAGCAAGGATACACAGGGATCAGGGGCCAACGTCCTGACTTTC
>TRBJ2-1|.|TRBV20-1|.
CSASKIAQGNEQFF
TGCAGTGCCAGTAAAATAGCCCAGGGTAATGAGCAGTTCTTC
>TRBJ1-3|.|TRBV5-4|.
CASGPSSGNTIYF
TGTGCCAGCGGACCGAGCTCTGGAAACACCATATATTTT
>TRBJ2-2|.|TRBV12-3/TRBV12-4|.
CASSPRTPGELFF
TGTGCCAGCAGTCCTCGGACACCCGGGGAGCTGTTTTTT
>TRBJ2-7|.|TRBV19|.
CASSRARNSYEQYF
TGTGCCAGTAGTCGTGCGCGCAACTCCTACGAGCAGTACTTC
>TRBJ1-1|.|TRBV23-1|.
CASSQYNRETEAFF
TGCGCCAGCAGTCAATACAACAGGGAGACTGAAGCTTTCTTT